These 28 T cell receptor beta chains share one sample of origin, sequenced in a study of a mutant IDH1 vaccine in newly diagnosed glioma. Their target antigens are unknown. Time point here: week 11, during vaccination. It was 300 ug of mutant IDH1 20-mer peptide that made up each vaccine dose, given with topical imiquimod. Sequencing used immunoSEQ multiplex PCR; TCRdb keeps in-frame clones, though not all of them. The sample lists some 64,000 clones, about 80% occurring once. The input for sequencing was PBMCs, taken from a glioma patient whose treatment included an IDH1 peptide vaccine. All receptors derive from a man aged 45-65 years with glioma.

V and J are TRBV25-1 and TRBJ2-1; 8 positions match TRBD2. The CDR3 spans 14 residues. Germline V gene lookup returns CDR1 MGHDK and CDR2 SYGVNS. The V gene end was trimmed by 5 bases and the J gene end by 4 bases; junction bases not matched to a gene: 4. This CDR3 is CASSLAGLYNEQFF. Here the CDR3 DNA reads TGTGCCAGCAGTCTAGCGGGTCTATACAATGAGCAGTTCTTC.

Only a few counts were recorded for this clone. V and J are TRBV5-1 and TRBJ2-3; a weak D match, TRBD2 (5 bases). Per germline, CDR1 SGHRS and CDR2 YFSETQ. This CDR3 spans 14 amino acids. V was trimmed by 5 bases and J by 2 bases, leaving 12 bases between them. CDR3 sequence: CASSFWEPTDTQYF. Here the CDR3 DNA reads TGCGCCAGCAGTTTCTGGGAGCCCACAGATACGCAGTATTTT.

The V and J genes are TRBV5-5 and TRBJ1-1; D gene ambiguous. The CDR3 covers 13 residues. V gave up 3 bases and J gave up 8 bases, with 14 bases separating them. Germline lookup yields CDR1 SGHKS and CDR2 YYEKEE (reference sequence). The DNA for the CDR3 is TGTGCCAGCAGCTCGGGGTACTCTAACGAAGCTTTCTTT. This codes for CASSSGYSNEAFF.

For the CDR3, the DNA is TGTGCCAGCAGCTCCGAAAGGACAGGGCGCGAGCAGTACTTC. It is translated as CASSSERTGREQYF. The chain employs TRBV7-2 and TRBJ2-7; 8 bases are shared with TRBD1. The V segment lost 4 bases and the J segment 6 bases; nucleotides outside the gene matches: 8. Germline V gene sequence: CDR1 SGHTA, CDR2 FQGNSA. The CDR3 runs 14 residues.

This chain uses TRBV5-1 with TRBJ1-6; 8 bases are shared with TRBD1. The CDR3 spans 14 residues. Germline-derived CDR1 and CDR2 are SGHRS and YFSETQ. With 4 bases clipped from V and 13 bases from J, the junction kept 10 bases outside the gene matches. The DNA of the CDR3 is TGCGCCAGCAGCCCGCCGGACAGGGCGAGCCCCCTCCACTTT. Protein product: CASSPPDRASPLHF.

This clone was seen only a few times. This chain joins TRBV27 and TRBJ1-3; TRBD1 might be the D (5 bases). The V gene lost 4 bases and the J gene lost 0 bases, with 10 bases spanning the gap. CDR1 MNHEY and CDR2 SMNVEV come from the germline V gene (reference sequence). The CDR3 extends over 15 amino acids. The CDR3 loop reads CASSSETVSGNTIYF. DNA of the CDR3: TGTGCCAGCAGTTCGGAGACAGTCTCTGGAAACACCATATATTTT.

V and J are TRBV6-6 and TRBJ2-7; 7 positions match TRBD2. Germline lookup yields CDR1 MNHNY and CDR2 SVGAGI (reference sequence). The V and J ends lost 7 bases and 5 bases, in that order; junction bases with no gene match: 8. CDR3 size: 13 residues. This CDR3 reads CASKGGSGHEQYF. The DNA for the CDR3 is TGTGCCAGCAAAGGCGGGAGCGGCCACGAGCAGTACTTC.

This clone has only one observation. The chain links TRBV9 to TRBJ2-5; maybe TRBD1 (5 bases). The CDR3 is made up of 14 amino acids. The germline CDR1 and CDR2 sequences are SGDLS and YYNGEE. Trimming cost V 1 base and J 4 bases, with 11 bases left between them. CDR3 sequence reads: CASSVQGYGETQYF. DNA of the CDR3: TGTGCCAGCAGCGTACAGGGTTATGGAGAGACCCAGTACTTC.

V is TRBV14 and J is TRBJ1-4; a possible D gene is TRBD1 (6 bases). Germline V gives CDR1 SGHDN, CDR2 FVKESK. This CDR3 region has 15 residues. V lost 4 bases, J lost 12 bases, and 21 bases lay in between. The CDR3 DNA is TGTGCCAGCAGCCCCATGGGGGCCGGCTCCTACGAACTGTTTTTT. Translating it yields CASSPMGAGSYELFF.

This chain links TRBV15 with TRBJ1-5; D gene unclear. V lost 3 bases to trimming and J lost 0 bases, with 9 bases between them. This CDR3 has 15 amino acids. The germline CDR1 and CDR2 sequences are LNHNV and YYDKDF (reference sequence). The CDR3, as DNA: TGTGCCACCAGCAGTCAAGGGTTTAGCAATCAGCCCCAGCATTTT. Encoded protein: CATSSQGFSNQPQHF. The full variable domain, with the rest looked up from reference TRBV15 and TRBJ1-5, is DAMVIQNPRYQVTQFGKPVTLSCSQTLNHNVMYWYQQKSSQAPKLLFHYYDKDFNNEADTPDNFQSRRPNTSFCFLDIRSPGLGDTAMYLCATSSQGFSNQPQHFGDGTRLSIL.

This rearrangement joins TRBV6-1 to TRBJ2-2, with 11 bases that match TRBD1. V lost 0 bases to trimming and J lost 4 bases; unmatched junction nucleotides: 1. Germline values: CDR1 MNHNS, CDR2 SASEGT. The CDR3 runs to 16 residues. In DNA form, the CDR3 reads TGTGCCAGCAGTGAAGCCGGGACAGGGGGCACCGGGGAGCTGTTTTTT. Its translation is CASSEAGTGGTGELFF.

This chain connects TRBV11-2 to TRBJ2-3, with no clear D. The CDR3 runs 13 residues. V was clipped by 4 bases and J by 0 bases, with 5 bases between them. The germline CDR1 and CDR2 sequences are SGHAT and FQNNGV. For the CDR3, the DNA is TGTGCCAGCAGCTCTTACAGCACAGATACGCAGTATTTT. Translating gives CASSSYSTDTQYF.

V is TRBV2 and J is TRBJ1-4; tentatively, D is TRBD1 (5 bases). V lost 3 bases and J 10 bases, leaving 12 bases between the germline ends. CDR1 SNHLY and CDR2 FYNNEI come from the germline V gene. The CDR3 contains 13 residues. The CDR3 DNA reads as TGTGCCAGCAGTGACCGACAGCTCCGAAAACTGTTTTTT. It is translated as CASSDRQLRKLFF.

This chain uses TRBV6-4 with TRBJ1-5; D is ambiguous. Trimming pared 4 bases from V and 4 bases from J, leaving 8 bases between. This CDR3 has 13 amino acids. Germline-derived CDR1 and CDR2 are MRHNA and SNTAGT. CDR3 DNA: TGTGCCAGCAGTGTTACCCAGAATCAGCCCCAGCATTTT. Protein: CASSVTQNQPQHF.

This clone was observed a few times. The chain carries TRBV30 and TRBJ1-5; maybe TRBD1 (6 bases). Per germline, CDR1 GTSNPN and CDR2 SVGIG (reference sequence). This CDR3 spans 13 amino acids. The V gene lost 3 bases and the J gene lost 7 bases, with 13 bases spanning the gap. In DNA form, the CDR3 reads TGTGCCTGGAGCTCTGGGGGCGGACAGCCCCAGCATTTT. Amino acid sequence: CAWSSGGGQPQHF.

The rearrangement uses TRBV19 and TRBJ1-3; D uncertain. The CDR3 consists of 14 residues. The germline V gene has CDR1 LNHDA and CDR2 SQIVND (reference sequence). Trimming left V 5 bases short and J 3 bases short, with 11 bases between. The CDR3 here is CASSLDGLGNTIYF. CDR3 coding DNA: TGTGCCAGTAGTTTGGACGGGCTTGGAAACACCATATATTTT.

The chain joins TRBV7-2 to TRBJ1-3, with D hard to call. The CDR3 is 15 amino acids. Germline CDR1 and CDR2: SGHTA and FQGNSA. V lost 4 bases, J lost 0 bases, and 10 bases lay in between. The CDR3 region is CASSSRTASGNTIYF. In DNA form, the CDR3 reads TGTGCCAGCAGCTCGAGGACGGCCTCTGGAAACACCATATATTTT.

The table lists this clone with a few counts. CDR3 in amino acids: CASIFQGGQPQHF. DNA for the CDR3: TGTGCCAGCATTTTTCAGGGAGGTCAGCCCCAGCATTTT. The chain carries TRBV2 and TRBJ1-5; a possible D gene is TRBD1 (5 bases). Deletions cut 7 bases from V and 6 bases from J, with 13 bases between. Germline V lookup: CDR1 SNHLY, CDR2 FYNNEI. The CDR3 runs 13 residues.

V gene TRBV4-1 combines with J gene TRBJ1-1, with a possible D match to TRBD1 (6 bases). V was clipped by 5 bases and J by 7 bases, with 14 bases between them. The germline CDR1 and CDR2 sequences are MGHRA and YSYEKL. The CDR3 is 13 residues long. The DNA of the CDR3 is TGCGCCAGCAGCTCGGACAGTATTATTGAAGCTTTCTTT. Amino acid sequence: CASSSDSIIEAFF.

This clone was detected only once. The same CDR3 also results from other DNA sequences found in this sample. The rearrangement joins TRBV5-1 to TRBJ2-5; 7 bases are shared with TRBD2. The V and J ends lost 4 bases and 2 bases, in that order; junction bases with no gene match: 5. CDR3 length: 14 residues. Per the germline V gene, CDR1 is SGHRS and CDR2 is YFSETQ. The CDR3 spells CASSTSGVQETQYF. CDR3 DNA sequence: TGCGCCAGCAGCACCAGCGGGGTGCAAGAGACCCAGTACTTC.

J is TRBJ2-3 and V is TRBV19; D is unresolved. Germline V gene sequence: CDR1 LNHDA, CDR2 SQIVND (reference sequence). The CDR3 has 11 residues. V was clipped by 1 base and J by 4 bases, with 0 bases between them. The CDR3 DNA sequence: TGTGCCAGTAGTATAGCAGATACGCAGTATTTT. Its translation: CASSIADTQYF.

V is TRBV14 and J is TRBJ2-7, with D unresolved. Trimming stripped 3 bases from V and 1 base from J, with 13 bases between. The CDR3 sequence is 15 residues long. The germline gives CDR1 SGHDN, CDR2 FVKESK. DNA of the CDR3: TGTGCCAGCAGCCACGCCGGTGGCAGGTCCTACGAGCAGTACTTC. Protein product: CASSHAGGRSYEQYF.

The rearrangement uses TRBV29-1 and TRBJ2-5; TRBD2 matches at 12 bases. Germline V gene lookup returns CDR1 SQVTM and CDR2 ANQGSEA. The CDR3 covers 16 residues. With V trimmed by 7 bases and J by 6 bases, 15 bases remained unmatched. The CDR3 protein is CSGTGGTSGGTKTQYF. As DNA, the CDR3 is TGCAGCGGCACAGGGGGCACTAGCGGGGGGACGAAGACCCAGTACTTC. Looking up the rest from reference TRBV29-1 and TRBJ2-5 gives the full variable domain: SAVISQKPSRDICQRGTSLTIQCQVDSQVTMMFWYRQQPGQSLTLIATANQGSEATYESGFVIDKFPISRPNLTFSTLTVSNMSPEDSSIYLCSGTGGTSGGTKTQYFGPGTRLLVL.

The chain recombines TRBV7-9 with TRBJ1-1; a weak D match, TRBD1 (5 bases). In germline, CDR1 is SEHNR, CDR2 FQNEAQ (reference sequence). Trimming took off 11 bases at V and 4 bases at J, with 17 bases between the two ends. This CDR3 contains 13 residues. The CDR3 coding sequence is TGTGCCGTCCCGCAATTTGGGACCACTGAAGCTTTCTTT. Amino acids: CAVPQFGTTEAFF.

The V gene is TRBV21-1, the J gene TRBJ1-2; the tabulated D call, TRBD1, remains unverified against the DNA. TRBV21-1 corresponds to a pseudogene. This CDR3 spans 17 amino acids. CDR3 bases: TGTGCCAGCAGCAGAGCCAGGGGGCGGGCGTCGGACTATGGCTACACCTTC. Residues: CASSRARGRASDYGYTF.

The chain combines TRBV7-9 with TRBJ2-3, with 9 bases fitting TRBD1. Germline assignment: CDR1 SEHNR and CDR2 FQNEAQ (reference sequence). The CDR3 totals 16 residues. V was clipped by 2 bases and J by 9 bases; unmatched bases: 12. The CDR3 DNA sequence: TGTGCCAGCAGCTTAACTGGGACAGGGCGGTATCGGACGCAGTATTTT. Protein sequence: CASSLTGTGRYRTQYF.

This chain joins TRBV19 and TRBJ1-1, with D possibly TRBD1 on 5 matching bases. There are 15 residues in the CDR3. The ends were cut back, 6 bases at V and 2 bases at J, with 16 bases in the middle. In germline, CDR1 is LNHDA, CDR2 SQIVND (reference sequence). This chain's CDR3 is CASRSGREGNTEAFF. CDR3 nucleotide sequence: TGTGCCAGTAGGTCAGGGAGGGAAGGAAACACTGAAGCTTTCTTT.

V usage is TRBV10-2 and J usage is TRBJ2-7; a possible D gene is TRBD2 (5 bases). CDR1 is WSHSY, CDR2 SAAADI, per germline. Trimming took 6 bases from V and 4 from J, leaving 10 bases between them. This CDR3 contains 12 residues. As DNA, the CDR3 is TGCGCCAGCAGGGGGAGAGGTTACGAGCAGTACTTC. The encoded protein is CASRGRGYEQYF.